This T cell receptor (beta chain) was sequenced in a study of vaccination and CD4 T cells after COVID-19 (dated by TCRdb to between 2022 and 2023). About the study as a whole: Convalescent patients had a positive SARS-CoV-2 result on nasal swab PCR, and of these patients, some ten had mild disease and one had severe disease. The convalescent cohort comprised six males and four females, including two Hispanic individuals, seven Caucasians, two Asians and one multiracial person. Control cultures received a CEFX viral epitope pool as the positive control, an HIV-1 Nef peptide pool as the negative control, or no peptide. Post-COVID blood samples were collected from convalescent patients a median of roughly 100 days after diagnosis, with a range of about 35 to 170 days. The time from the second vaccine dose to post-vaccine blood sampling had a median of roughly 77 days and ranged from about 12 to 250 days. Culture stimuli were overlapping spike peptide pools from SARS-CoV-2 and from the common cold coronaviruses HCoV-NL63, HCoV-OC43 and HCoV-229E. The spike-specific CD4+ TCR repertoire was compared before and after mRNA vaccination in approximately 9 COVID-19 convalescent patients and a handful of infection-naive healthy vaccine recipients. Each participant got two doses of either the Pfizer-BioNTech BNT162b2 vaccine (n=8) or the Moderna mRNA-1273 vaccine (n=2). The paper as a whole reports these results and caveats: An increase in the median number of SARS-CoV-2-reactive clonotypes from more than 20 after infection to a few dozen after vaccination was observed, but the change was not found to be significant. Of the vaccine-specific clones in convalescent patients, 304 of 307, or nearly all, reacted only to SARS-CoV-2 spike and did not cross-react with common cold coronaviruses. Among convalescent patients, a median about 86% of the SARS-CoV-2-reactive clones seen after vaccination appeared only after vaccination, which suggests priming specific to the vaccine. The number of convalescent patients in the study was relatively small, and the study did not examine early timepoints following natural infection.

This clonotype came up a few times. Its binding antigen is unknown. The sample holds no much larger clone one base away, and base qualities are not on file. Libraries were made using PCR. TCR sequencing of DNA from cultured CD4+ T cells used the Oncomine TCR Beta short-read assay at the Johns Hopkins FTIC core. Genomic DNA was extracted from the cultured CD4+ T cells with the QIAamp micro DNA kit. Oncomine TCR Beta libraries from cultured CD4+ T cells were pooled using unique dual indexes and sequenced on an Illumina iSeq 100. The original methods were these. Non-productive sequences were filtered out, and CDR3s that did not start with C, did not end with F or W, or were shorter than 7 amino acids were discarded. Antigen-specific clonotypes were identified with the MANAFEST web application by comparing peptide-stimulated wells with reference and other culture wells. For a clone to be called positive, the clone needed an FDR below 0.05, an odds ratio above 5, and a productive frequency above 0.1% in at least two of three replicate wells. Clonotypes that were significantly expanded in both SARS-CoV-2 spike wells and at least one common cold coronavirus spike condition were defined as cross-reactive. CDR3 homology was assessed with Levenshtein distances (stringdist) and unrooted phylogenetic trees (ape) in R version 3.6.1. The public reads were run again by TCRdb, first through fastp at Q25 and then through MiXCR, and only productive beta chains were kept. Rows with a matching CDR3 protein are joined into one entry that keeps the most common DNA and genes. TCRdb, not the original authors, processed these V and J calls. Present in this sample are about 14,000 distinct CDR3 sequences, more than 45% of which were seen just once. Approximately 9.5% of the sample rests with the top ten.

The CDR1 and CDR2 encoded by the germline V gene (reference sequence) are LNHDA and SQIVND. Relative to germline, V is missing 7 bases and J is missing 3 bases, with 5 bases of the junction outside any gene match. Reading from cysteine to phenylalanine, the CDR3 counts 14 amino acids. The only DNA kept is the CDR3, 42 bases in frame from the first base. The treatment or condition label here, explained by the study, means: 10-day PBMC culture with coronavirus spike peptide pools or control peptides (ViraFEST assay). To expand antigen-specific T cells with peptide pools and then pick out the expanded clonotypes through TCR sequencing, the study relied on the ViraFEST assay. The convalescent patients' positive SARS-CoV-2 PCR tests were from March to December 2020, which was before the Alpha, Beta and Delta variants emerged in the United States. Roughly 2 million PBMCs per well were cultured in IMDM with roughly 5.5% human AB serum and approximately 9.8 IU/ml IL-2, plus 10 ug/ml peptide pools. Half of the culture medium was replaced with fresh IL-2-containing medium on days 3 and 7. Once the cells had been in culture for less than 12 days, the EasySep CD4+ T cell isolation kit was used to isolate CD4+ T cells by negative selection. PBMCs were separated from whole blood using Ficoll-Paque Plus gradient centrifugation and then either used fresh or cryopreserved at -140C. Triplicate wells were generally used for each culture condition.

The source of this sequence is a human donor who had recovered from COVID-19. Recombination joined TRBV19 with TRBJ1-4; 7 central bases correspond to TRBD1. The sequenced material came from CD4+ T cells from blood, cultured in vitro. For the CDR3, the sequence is CASTQGGANEKLFF. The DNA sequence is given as TGTGCCAGTACCCAAGGGGGCGCTAATGAAAAACTGTTTTTT.